The clone carrying this T cell receptor (beta chain) was found many times. The antigen remains unidentified. This record belongs to a study of T cells after yellow fever vaccination. TCRdb itself ran the 5' RACE reads through MiXCR, one entry per CDR3 protein. The sample contains about 63,000 distinct CDR3 sequences, 7.4% of which appear only once. CDR1 is SGHVS, CDR2 FNYEAQ, per germline. V was clipped by 3 bases and J by 6 bases, with 12 bases between them. The CDR3 sequence is 14 residues long. Findings and caveats of the study: Clones that expanded after primary vaccination mostly reappeared after the booster (around 96% CD4, about 91% CD8). Though weaker, the secondary response peaked faster, on day 5 versus 15.

This specimen was CD8+ T cells sorted from PBMCs, taken 15 days after the yellow fever booster vaccination. The rearrangement joins TRBV7-6 to TRBJ2-1, with D perhaps assigned TRBD1 or TRBD2 (5 bases each). The TCR sequence derives from a man aged 30 to 45 who received the YFV17D yellow fever vaccine. The CDR3 spells CASSLGDFGNEQFF. The DNA of the CDR3 is TGTGCCAGCAGCTTGGGGGATTTCGGCAATGAGCAGTTCTTC.